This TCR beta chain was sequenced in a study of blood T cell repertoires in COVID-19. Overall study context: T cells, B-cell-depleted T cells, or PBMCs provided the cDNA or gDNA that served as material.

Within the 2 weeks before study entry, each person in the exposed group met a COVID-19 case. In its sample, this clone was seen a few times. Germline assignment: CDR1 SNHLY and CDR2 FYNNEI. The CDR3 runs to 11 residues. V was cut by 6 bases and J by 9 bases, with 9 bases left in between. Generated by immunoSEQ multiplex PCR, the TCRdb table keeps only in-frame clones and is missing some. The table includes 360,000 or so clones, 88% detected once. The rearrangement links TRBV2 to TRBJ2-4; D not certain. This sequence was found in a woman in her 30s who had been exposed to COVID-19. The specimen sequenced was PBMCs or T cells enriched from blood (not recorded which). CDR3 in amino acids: CASRIRSIQYF. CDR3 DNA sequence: TGTGCCAGCAGGATCCGGTCCATTCAGTACTTC.